This T cell receptor beta chain stems from a study of blood T cell repertoires in COVID-19. Study details: PBMCs, B-cell-depleted T cells, or T cells provided the cDNA or gDNA that made up the material.

After removal of 4 bases from V and 13 bases from J, the junction contained 17 bases not matched to a gene. Germline V gene lookup returns CDR1 SGHDN and CDR2 FVKESK. This CDR3 contains 16 residues. The data were produced by immunoSEQ multiplex PCR, yet TCRdb's version contains in-frame clones alone and is incomplete. The sample shows roughly 300,000 clones, more than 85% of them seen only once. The receptor was derived from a young woman who had recovered from COVID-19. The sample taken for sequencing was PBMCs or T cells enriched from blood (not recorded which). V gene TRBV14 combines with J gene TRBJ2-7; 12 nucleotides match TRBD1. CDR3 amino acids: CASSLSSGTGGLPSYF. The DNA for the CDR3 is TGTGCCAGCAGCCTCTCCTCCGGGACAGGGGGCCTACCGTCTTACTTC.